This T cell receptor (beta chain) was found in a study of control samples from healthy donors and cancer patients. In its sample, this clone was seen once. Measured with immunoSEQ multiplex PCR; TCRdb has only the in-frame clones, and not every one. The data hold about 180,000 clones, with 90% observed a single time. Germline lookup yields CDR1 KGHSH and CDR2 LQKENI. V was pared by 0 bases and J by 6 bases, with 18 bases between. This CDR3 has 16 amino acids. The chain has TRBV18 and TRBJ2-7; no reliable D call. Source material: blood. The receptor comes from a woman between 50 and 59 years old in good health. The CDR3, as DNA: TGTGCCAGCTCACCACCGATTGGGTCTCGGCTACGCGAGCAGTACTTC. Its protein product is CASSPPIGSRLREQYF.